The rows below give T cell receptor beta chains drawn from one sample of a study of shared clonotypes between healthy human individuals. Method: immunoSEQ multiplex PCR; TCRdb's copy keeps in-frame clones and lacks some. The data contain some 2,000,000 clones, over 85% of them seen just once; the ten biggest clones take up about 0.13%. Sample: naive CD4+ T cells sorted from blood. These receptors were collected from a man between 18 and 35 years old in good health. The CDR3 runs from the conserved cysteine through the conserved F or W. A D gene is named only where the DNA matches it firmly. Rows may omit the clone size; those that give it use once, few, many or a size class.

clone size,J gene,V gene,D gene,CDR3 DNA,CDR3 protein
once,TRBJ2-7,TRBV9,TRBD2,TGTGCCAGCAGCGTAGGAGCGGGAGGCCCGGACGAGCAGTACTTC,CASSVGAGGPDEQYF
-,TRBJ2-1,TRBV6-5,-,TGTGCCAGCAGTTACTCCATCGGGGAGATCGGCAATGAGCAGTTCTTC,CASSYSIGEIGNEQFF
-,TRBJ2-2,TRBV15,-,TGTGCCACCAGCAGAGATCAGAATAAGGGGGGAATGCTGTTTTTT,CATSRDQNKGGMLFF
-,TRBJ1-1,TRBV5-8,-,TGTGCCAGCAGCATAACCTGGGGGACTGAAGCTTTCTTT,CASSITWGTEAFF
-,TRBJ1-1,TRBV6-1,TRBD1,TGTGCCAGCAGTCGCGGACAGGGTAAATGGGAAGCTTTCTTT,CASSRGQGKWEAFF
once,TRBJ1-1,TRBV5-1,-,TGCGCCAGCAGCTTGGAGGGGACTCCGAACGAAGCTTTCTTT,CASSLEGTPNEAFF
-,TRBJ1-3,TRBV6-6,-,TGTGCCAGCAGTTATACAATCGGAAACACCATATATTTT,CASSYTIGNTIYF
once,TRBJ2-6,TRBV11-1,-,TGTGCCAGCAGCTTACGTGCGGCGGACTCTGGGGCCAACGTCCTGACTTTC,CASSLRAADSGANVLTF
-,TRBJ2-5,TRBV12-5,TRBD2,TGTGGGACGTCGGGGGGAGGCGGCCAAGAGACCCAGTACTTC,CGTSGGGGQETQYF
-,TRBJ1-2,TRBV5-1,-,TGCGCCAGCAGCTTAGGCAATAACTATGGCTACACCTTC,CASSLGNNYGYTF
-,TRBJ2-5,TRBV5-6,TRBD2,TGTGCCAGCAGCCAGGGACTAGCGGGGGGCCAAGAGACCCAGTACTTC,CASSQGLAGGQETQYF
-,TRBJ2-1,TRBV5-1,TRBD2,TGCGCCAGCAGCTTGGGTGGGACTAGCGGGAGGTTCAATGAGCAGTTCTTC,CASSLGGTSGRFNEQFF
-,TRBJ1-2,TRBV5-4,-,TGTGCCAGCAGCCTTGACAGAGGTAGCTACACCTTC,CASSLDRGSYTF
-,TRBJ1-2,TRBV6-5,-,TGTGCCAGCAGTTACGTTGCCGGGACACCCTATGGCTACACCTTC,CASSYVAGTPYGYTF
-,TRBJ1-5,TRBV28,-,TGTGCCAGCAGTTACAATCAGCCCCAGCATTTT,CASSYNQPQHF
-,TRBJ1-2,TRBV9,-,TGTGCCAGCAGCCCAAACCCGTCCGGGGATGGCTACACCTTC,CASSPNPSGDGYTF
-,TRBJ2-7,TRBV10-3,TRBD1,TGTGCCGTCGGGACAGGCCGTTCCTACGAGCAGTACTTC,CAVGTGRSYEQYF
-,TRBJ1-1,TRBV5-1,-,TGCGCCAGCAGCTTGGTGTCTAATAGGATCACTGAAGCTTTCTTT,CASSLVSNRITEAFF
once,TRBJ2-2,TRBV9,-,TGTGCCAGCAGGCCCGGGGTCGACACCGGGGAGCTGTTTTTT,CASRPGVDTGELFF
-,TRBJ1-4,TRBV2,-,TGTGCCAGCAGTCCCGGGAGGAACAACGAAAAACTGTTTTTT,CASSPGRNNEKLFF
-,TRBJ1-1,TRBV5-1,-,TGCGCCAGCAGCTCGGAAGGGGGCACTGAAGCTTTCTTT,CASSSEGGTEAFF
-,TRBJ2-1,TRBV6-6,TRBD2,TGTGCCAGCAGTTACTCTCTAGCGGGAGGCTTCTTC,CASSYSLAGGFF
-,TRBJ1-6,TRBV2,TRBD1,TGTGCCAGCAGTGAAAGGGACAGTAATTCACCCCTCCACTTT,CASSERDSNSPLHF
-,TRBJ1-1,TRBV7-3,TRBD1,TGTGCCAGCAGCGTGACAGGGGCGAACACTGAAGCTTTCTTT,CASSVTGANTEAFF
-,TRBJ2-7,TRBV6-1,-,TGTGCCAGCAGCCCTCTCAGGGTCTACGAGCAGTACTTC,CASSPLRVYEQYF
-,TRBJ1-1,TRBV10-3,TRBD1,TGTGCCATCAGTGAGAAGACAGGGATGAACACTGAAGCTTTCTTT,CAISEKTGMNTEAFF
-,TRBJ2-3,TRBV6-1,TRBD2,TGTGCCAGCAGGATAGCGGGGGCCCACACAGATACGCAGTATTTT,CASRIAGAHTDTQYF
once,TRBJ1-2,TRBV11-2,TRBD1,TGTGCCAGCAGCCCGGACAGGGGATACGGCTACACCTTC,CASSPDRGYGYTF
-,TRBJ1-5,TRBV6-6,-,TGTGCCAGCAGTTACGGCGGGACCTCCGGCAATCAGCCCCAGCATTTT,CASSYGGTSGNQPQHF
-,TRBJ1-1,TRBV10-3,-,TGTGCCATCAACAGGTCGGGGAGTGAAGCTTTCTTT,CAINRSGSEAFF
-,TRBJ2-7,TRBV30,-,TGTGCCTGGAGTTTCCGGGGACTGAGTGCCTACGAGCAGTACTTC,CAWSFRGLSAYEQYF
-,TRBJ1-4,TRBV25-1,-,TGTGCCAGCAGTGAATTTCTCGGGGGTGAAAAACTGTTTTTT,CASSEFLGGEKLFF
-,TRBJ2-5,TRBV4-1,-,TGCGCCAGCAGCCAAGAGACCCAGTACTTC,CASSQETQYF
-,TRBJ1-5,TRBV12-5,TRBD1,TGTGCTAGTGGACCGGGACAGGGGGCCAATCAGCCCCAGCATTTT,CASGPGQGANQPQHF
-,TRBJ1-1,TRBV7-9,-,TGTGCCAGCAGCTCGGACAGCAACACTGAAGCTTTCTTT,CASSSDSNTEAFF
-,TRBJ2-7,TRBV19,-,TGTGCCAGTAGGCACAACAACGCCTACGAGCAGTACTTC,CASRHNNAYEQYF
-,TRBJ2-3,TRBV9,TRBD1,TGTGCCAGCAGCACCATTGACAGGGGGCCCACAGATACGCAGTATTTT,CASSTIDRGPTDTQYF
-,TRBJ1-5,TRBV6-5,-,TGTGCCAGCAGTTACACCTTCAATCAGCCCCAGCATTTT,CASSYTFNQPQHF
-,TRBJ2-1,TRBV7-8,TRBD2,TGTGCCAGCAGCTTAGTCGTCGGGAGGAATCGCCCTGAGCAGTTCTTC,CASSLVVGRNRPEQFF